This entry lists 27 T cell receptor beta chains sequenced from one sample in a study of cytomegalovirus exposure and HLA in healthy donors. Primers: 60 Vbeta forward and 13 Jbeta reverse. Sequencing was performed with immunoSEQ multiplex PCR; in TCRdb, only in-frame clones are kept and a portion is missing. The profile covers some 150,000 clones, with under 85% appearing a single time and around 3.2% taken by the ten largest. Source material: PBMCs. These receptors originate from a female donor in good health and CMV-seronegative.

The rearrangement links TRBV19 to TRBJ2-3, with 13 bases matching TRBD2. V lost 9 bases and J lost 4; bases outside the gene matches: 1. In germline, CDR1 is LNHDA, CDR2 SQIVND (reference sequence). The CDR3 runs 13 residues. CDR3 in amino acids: CASGTSGADTQYF. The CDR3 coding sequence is TGTGCCAGCGGGACTAGCGGGGCAGATACGCAGTATTTT.

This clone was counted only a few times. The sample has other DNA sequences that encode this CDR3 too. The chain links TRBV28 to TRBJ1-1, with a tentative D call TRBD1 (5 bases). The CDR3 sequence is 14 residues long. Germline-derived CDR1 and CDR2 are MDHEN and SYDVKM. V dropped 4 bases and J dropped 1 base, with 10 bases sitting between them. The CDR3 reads CASSSRQGNTEAFF. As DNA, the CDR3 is TGTGCCAGCAGTTCTCGGCAGGGGAACACTGAAGCTTTCTTT.

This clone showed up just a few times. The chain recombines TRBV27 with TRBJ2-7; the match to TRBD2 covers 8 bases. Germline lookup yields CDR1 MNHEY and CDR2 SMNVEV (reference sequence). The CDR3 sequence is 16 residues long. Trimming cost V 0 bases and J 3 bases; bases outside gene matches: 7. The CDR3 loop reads CASSLSGGGPLYEQYF. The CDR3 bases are TGTGCCAGCAGTTTATCCGGCGGGGGGCCGCTCTACGAGCAGTACTTC.

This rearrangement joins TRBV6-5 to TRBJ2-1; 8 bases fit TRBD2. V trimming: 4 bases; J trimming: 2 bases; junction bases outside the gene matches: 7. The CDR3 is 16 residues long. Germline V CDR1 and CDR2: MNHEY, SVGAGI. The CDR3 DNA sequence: TGTGCCAGCAGTTCCGAGCGGGGGCCCCCCTACAATGAGCAGTTCTTC. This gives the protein CASSSERGPPYNEQFF.

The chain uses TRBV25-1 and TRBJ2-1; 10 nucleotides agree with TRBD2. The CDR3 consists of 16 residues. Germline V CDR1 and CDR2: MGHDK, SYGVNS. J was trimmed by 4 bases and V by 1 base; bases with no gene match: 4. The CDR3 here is CASSEWLAGAYNEQFF. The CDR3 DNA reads TGTGCCAGCAGTGAATGGCTAGCGGGGGCGTACAATGAGCAGTTCTTC.

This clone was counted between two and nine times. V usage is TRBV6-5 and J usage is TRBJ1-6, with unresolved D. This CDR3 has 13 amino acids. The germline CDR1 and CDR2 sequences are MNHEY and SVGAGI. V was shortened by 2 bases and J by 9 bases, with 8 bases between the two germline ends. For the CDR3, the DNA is TGTGCCAGCAGTTACCGCGGGAGTTCACCCCTCCACTTT. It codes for CASSYRGSSPLHF.

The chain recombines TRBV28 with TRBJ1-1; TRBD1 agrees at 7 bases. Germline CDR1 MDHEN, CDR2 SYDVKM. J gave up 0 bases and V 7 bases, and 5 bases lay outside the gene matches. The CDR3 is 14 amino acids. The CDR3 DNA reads TGTGCCAGCACCATGGGACAGATGAACACTGAAGCTTTCTTT. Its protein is CASTMGQMNTEAFF.

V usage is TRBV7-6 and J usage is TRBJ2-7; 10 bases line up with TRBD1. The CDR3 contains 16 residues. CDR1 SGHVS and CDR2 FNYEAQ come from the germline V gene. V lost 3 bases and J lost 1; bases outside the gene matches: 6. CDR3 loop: CASSFTSGQGSYEQYF. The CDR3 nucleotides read TGTGCCAGCAGCTTTACTTCGGGACAGGGGTCCTACGAGCAGTACTTC.

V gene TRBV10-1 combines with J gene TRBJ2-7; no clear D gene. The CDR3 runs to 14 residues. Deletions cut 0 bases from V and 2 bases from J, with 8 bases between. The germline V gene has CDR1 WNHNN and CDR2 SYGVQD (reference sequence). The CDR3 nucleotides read TGCGCCAGCAGTGAGTCTATCGCGACCTACGAGCAGTACTTC. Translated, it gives CASSESIATYEQYF.

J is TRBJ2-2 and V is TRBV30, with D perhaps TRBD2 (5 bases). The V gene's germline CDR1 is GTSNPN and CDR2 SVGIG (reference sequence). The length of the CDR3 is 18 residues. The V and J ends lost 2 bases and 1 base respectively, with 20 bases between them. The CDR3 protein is CAWSTWTDPTLNTGELFF. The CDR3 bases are TGTGCCTGGAGTACCTGGACTGACCCGACCCTGAACACCGGGGAGCTGTTTTTT.

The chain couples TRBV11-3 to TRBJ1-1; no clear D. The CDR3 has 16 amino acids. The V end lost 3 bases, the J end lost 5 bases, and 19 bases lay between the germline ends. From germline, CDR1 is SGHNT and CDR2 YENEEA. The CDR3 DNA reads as TGTGCCAGCAGCTTCCCTCTCCCCGGGGTAGATACTGAAGCTTTCTTT. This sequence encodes CASSFPLPGVDTEAFF. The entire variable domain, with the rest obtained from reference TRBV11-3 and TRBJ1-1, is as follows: EAGVVQSPRYKIIEKKQPVAFWCNPISGHNTLYWYLQNLGQGPELLIRYENEEAVDDSQLPKDRFSAERLKGVDSTLKIQPAELGDSAVYLCASSFPLPGVDTEAFFGQGTRLTVV.

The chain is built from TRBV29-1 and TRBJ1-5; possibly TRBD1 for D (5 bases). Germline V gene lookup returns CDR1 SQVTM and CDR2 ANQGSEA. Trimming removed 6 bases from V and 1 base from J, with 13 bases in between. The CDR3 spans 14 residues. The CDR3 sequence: CSVELTGSNQPQHF. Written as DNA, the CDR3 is TGCAGCGTCGAATTAACAGGAAGCAATCAGCCCCAGCATTTT.

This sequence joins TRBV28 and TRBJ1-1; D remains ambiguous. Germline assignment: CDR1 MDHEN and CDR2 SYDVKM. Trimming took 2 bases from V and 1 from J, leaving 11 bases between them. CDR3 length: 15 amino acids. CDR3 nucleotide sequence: TGTGCCAGCAGTTTACCAACAAGAGGGAACACTGAAGCTTTCTTT. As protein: CASSLPTRGNTEAFF.

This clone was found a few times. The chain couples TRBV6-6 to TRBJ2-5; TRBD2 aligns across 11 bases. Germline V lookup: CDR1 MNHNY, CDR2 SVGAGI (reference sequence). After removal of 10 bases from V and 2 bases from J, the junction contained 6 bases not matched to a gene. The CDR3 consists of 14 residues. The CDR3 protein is CAIALAGGQETQYF. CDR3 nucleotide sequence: TGTGCCATAGCCCTAGCGGGGGGACAAGAGACCCAGTACTTC.

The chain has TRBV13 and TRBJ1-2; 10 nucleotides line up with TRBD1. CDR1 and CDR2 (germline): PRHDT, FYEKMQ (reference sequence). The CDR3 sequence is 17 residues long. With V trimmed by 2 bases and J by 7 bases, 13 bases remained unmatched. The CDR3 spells CASSLRGTGALIRGYTF. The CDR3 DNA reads TGTGCCAGCAGCTTACGCGGGACAGGGGCTTTGATCCGTGGCTACACCTTC.

The CDR3 nucleotides read TGTGCCAGCAGCTCCTCCGGGACAGAAAAGTACTCCTACGAGCAGTACTTC. Translation: CASSSSGTEKYSYEQYF. The chain joins TRBV7-6 to TRBJ2-7; 7 nucleotides line up with TRBD1. CDR1 SGHVS and CDR2 FNYEAQ come from the germline V gene. The CDR3 is made up of 17 amino acids. Trimming took 4 bases from V and 0 from J; bases not matched to a gene: 12.

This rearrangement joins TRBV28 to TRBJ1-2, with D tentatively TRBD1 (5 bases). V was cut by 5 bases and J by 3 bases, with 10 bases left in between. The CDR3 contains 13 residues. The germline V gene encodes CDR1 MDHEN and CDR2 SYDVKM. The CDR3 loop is CASSLDNHYGYTF. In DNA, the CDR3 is TGTGCCAGCAGTCTGGACAACCACTATGGCTACACCTTC.

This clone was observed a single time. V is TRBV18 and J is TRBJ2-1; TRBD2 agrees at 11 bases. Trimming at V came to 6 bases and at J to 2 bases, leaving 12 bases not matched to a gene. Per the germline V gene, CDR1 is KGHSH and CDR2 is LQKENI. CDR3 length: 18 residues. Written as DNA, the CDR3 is TGTGCCAGCTCCGGACCATCTAGCGGGAGGCGTACCTACAATGAGCAGTTCTTC. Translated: CASSGPSSGRRTYNEQFF.

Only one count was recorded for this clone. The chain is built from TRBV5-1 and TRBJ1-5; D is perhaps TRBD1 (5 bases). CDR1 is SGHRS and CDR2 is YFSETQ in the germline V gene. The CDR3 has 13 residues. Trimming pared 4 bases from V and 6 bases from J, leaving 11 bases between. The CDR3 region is CASSDQGPQPQHF. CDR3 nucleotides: TGCGCCAGCAGCGATCAGGGTCCTCAGCCCCAGCATTTT.

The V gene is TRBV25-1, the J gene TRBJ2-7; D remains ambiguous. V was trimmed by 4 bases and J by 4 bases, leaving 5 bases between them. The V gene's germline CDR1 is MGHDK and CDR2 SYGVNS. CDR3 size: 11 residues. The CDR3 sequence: CASSGAYEQYF. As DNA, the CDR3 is TGTGCCAGCAGTGGAGCTTACGAGCAGTACTTC.

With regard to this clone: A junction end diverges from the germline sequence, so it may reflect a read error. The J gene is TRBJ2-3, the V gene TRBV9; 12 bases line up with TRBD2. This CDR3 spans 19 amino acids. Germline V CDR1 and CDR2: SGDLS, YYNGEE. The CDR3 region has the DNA TGTGCCAGCAGCCTGGGACTAGCGGGCCAAGGGGGGGTCGCAGATACGCCGTATTTT. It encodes CASSLGLAGQGGVADTPYF.

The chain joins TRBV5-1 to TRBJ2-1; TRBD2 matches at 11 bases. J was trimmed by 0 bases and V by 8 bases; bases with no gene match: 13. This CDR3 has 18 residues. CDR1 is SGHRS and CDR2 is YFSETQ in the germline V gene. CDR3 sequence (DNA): TGCGCCAGTCATCGGGGACTAGCGGATCTAAGCTCCTACAATGAGCAGTTCTTC. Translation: CASHRGLADLSSYNEQFF.

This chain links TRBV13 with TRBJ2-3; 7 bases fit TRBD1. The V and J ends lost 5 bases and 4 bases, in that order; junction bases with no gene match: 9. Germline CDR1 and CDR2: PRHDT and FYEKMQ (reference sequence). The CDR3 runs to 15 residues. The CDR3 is CASSMWTTGADTQYF. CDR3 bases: TGTGCCAGCAGCATGTGGACCACAGGGGCAGATACGCAGTATTTT.

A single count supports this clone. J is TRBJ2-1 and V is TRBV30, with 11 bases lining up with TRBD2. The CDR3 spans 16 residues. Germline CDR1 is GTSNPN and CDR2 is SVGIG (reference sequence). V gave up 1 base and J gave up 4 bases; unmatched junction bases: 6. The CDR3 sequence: CAWSATIAGGYNEQFF. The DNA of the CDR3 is TGTGCCTGGAGTGCAACTATAGCGGGAGGGTACAATGAGCAGTTCTTC.

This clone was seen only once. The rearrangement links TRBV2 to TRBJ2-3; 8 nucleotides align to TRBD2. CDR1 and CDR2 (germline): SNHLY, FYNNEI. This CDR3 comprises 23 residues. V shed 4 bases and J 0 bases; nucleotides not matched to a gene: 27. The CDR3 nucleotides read TGTGCCAGCAGTGCCGTTTTTGACCCCCGGGCGGGGGGCCATATAACTAGCACAGATACGCAGTATTTT. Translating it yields CASSAVFDPRAGGHITSTDTQYF.

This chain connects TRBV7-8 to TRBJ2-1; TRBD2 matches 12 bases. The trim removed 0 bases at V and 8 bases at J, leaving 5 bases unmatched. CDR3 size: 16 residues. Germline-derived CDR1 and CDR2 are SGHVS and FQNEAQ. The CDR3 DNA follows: TGTGCCAGCAGCTTAGCCCTAGCGGGGGGGCGATATGAGCAGTTCTTC. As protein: CASSLALAGGRYEQFF.

CDR3 loop: CASSHAQGRGGYTF. CDR3 coding DNA: TGCGCCAGCAGCCACGCACAGGGGCGTGGGGGCTACACCTTC. V usage is TRBV4-3 and J usage is TRBJ1-2, with 7 bases that match TRBD1. Trimming cost V 3 bases and J 8 bases; bases outside gene matches: 9. Germline V CDR1 and CDR2: LGHNA, YSLEER. CDR3 length: 14 residues.